This section outlines one TCR beta chain sequence together with its context. The antigen remains unidentified. The sample belongs to a study of beta chain features in type 1 diabetes. Study-wide findings and caveats: In patients and controls equally, PCR might favor templates that are shorter. Comparison showed that naive, central memory and Treg TCRB repertoires appeared more similar among patients than among healthy donors.

Investigators reverse transcribed all isolated RNA, so they sequenced expressed TCRB transcripts. Data came from immunoSEQ multiplex PCR; TCRdb stores just in-frame clones and leaves some out. Here the sample spans about 240,000 clones, 27% being singletons. V was cut by 5 bases and J by 2 bases, with 17 bases left in between. Germline lookup yields CDR1 SQVTM and CDR2 ANQGSEA. The CDR3 has 15 residues. This receptor was obtained from a man aged 25 to 40 in good health. This sequence joins TRBV29-1 and TRBJ2-3; possible D gene TRBD2, 5 bases. The specimen was central memory CD4+ T cells from blood. The chain's CDR3 is CSVRWAGQATDTQYF. CDR3 nucleotide sequence: TGCAGCGTTAGGTGGGCGGGCCAGGCCACAGATACGCAGTATTTT.